The 9 T cell receptor beta chains given below trace back to one sample, sequenced in a study of early stage breast cancer tumors. The repertoire was sequenced with immunoSEQ multiplex PCR; TCRdb's copy has only in-frame clones and lacks some. This table holds about 28,000 clones, 70% to 75% found once. Sequencing was performed on blood. These receptors all come from a person aged 35-49 years with breast cancer.

The chain recombines TRBV18 with TRBJ2-1; D is unresolved. CDR1 and CDR2 (germline): KGHSH, LQKENI. This CDR3 has 14 residues. V was clipped by 0 bases and J by 6 bases, with 9 bases between them. CDR3 protein: CASSPPPATNEQFF. The CDR3 DNA sequence: TGTGCCAGCTCACCACCGCCAGCGACCAATGAGCAGTTCTTC.

This clone was seen only a few times. The rearrangement joins TRBV30 to TRBJ2-1, with TRBD2 matching over 7 bases. The germline CDR1 and CDR2 sequences are GTSNPN and SVGIG (reference sequence). This CDR3 comprises 11 residues. V dropped 0 bases and J dropped 14; count of bases not matched to a gene: 4. The CDR3 here is CAWSVRREKFF. The CDR3 DNA reads TGTGCCTGGAGTGTACGGCGGGAGAAGTTCTTC.

The V gene is TRBV11-3, the J gene TRBJ2-3, with 7 nucleotides matching TRBD2. CDR1 is SGHNT, CDR2 YENEEA, per germline. CDR3 length: 16 amino acids. V gave up 1 base and J gave up 4 bases; unmatched junction bases: 8. The CDR3 bases are TGTGCCAGCAGCTTAGGGGCGGGAGTGGACTCAGATACGCAGTATTTT. Translation gives CASSLGAGVDSDTQYF.

The chain has TRBV27 and TRBJ1-1, with unresolved D. The CDR3 length is 15 residues. The V and J ends lost 3 bases and 3 bases respectively, with 14 bases between them. CDR1 and CDR2 (germline): MNHEY, SMNVEV (reference sequence). DNA of the CDR3: TGTGCCAGCAGTTTTCTCAGGTTTCGGGACACTGAAGCTTTCTTT. Protein product: CASSFLRFRDTEAFF.

The chain links TRBV2 to TRBJ2-1; maybe TRBD2 (5 bases). The V end was cut by 6 bases, the J end by 9 bases, with 12 bases between. The germline gives CDR1 SNHLY, CDR2 FYNNEI. The CDR3 length is 12 residues. CDR3 sequence: CASRELGIEQFF. CDR3 sequence (DNA): TGTGCCAGCAGAGAACTAGGAATTGAGCAGTTCTTC. Supplemented by reference TRBV2 and TRBJ2-1, the full variable domain reads EPEVTQTPSHQVTQMGQEVILRCVPISNHLYFYWYRQILGQKVEFLVSFYNNEISEKSEIFDDQFSVERPDGSNFTLKIRSTKLEDSAMYFCASRELGIEQFFGPGTRLTVL.

The rearrangement links TRBV6-1 to TRBJ1-2, with no clear D. V was trimmed by 6 bases and J by 3 bases, leaving 5 bases between them. From germline, CDR1 is MNHNS and CDR2 SASEGT. The CDR3 length is 11 residues. The CDR3 DNA sequence: TGTGCCAGCAGAGGATACTATGGCTACACCTTC. The encoded protein is CASRGYYGYTF.

J is TRBJ2-1 and V is TRBV27; either TRBD1 or TRBD2 may fit D (6 bases each). Germline values: CDR1 MNHEY, CDR2 SMNVEV (reference sequence). The CDR3 sequence is 18 residues long. V dropped 0 bases and J dropped 7 bases, with 22 bases sitting between them. This chain's CDR3 is CASSLSTGASTSKNEQFF. CDR3 nucleotides: TGTGCCAGCAGTTTATCCACGGGGGCTAGTACTTCCAAAAATGAGCAGTTCTTC.

The rearrangement links TRBV4-2 to TRBJ2-7; 12 nucleotides match TRBD2. Germline CDR1 LGHNA, CDR2 YNFKEQ. The CDR3 length is 18 residues. V lost 0 bases and J lost 3; bases outside the gene matches: 9. CDR3 DNA: TGTGCCAGCAGCCAAGATCTACGGACTAGCGGGACCTACTACGAGCAGTACTTC. Translation: CASSQDLRTSGTYYEQYF.

The genes are TRBV30 and TRBJ1-5, with 10 bases identical to TRBD1. V shed 2 bases and J 4 bases; nucleotides not matched to a gene: 5. The germline V gene encodes CDR1 GTSNPN and CDR2 SVGIG (reference sequence). The CDR3 has 15 amino acids. CDR3 in DNA: TGTGCCTGGAGTCGTCGGGGACAGGGGAATCAGCCCCAGCATTTT. This encodes CAWSRRGQGNQPQHF.